The 16 T cell receptor beta chains below come from one sample, sequenced in a study of blood T cell repertoires in COVID-19. Clones were sequenced by immunoSEQ multiplex PCR, and TCRdb holds only the in-frame ones, with some missing. The data contain roughly 34,000 clones, more than 85% of them seen just once; the ten biggest clones take up about a quarter. Sequencing was carried out using peripheral blood. The receptors stem from a woman aged 80 or older with active or convalescent COVID-19.

This chain connects TRBV5-4 to TRBJ2-5; the D is unclear. Germline values: CDR1 SGHNT, CDR2 YYREEE (reference sequence). This CDR3 contains 16 residues. V was pared by 0 bases and J by 1 base, with 13 bases between. CDR3 in amino acids: CASSLDSAFPQETQYF. CDR3 in DNA: TGTGCCAGCAGCTTGGACAGTGCATTTCCCCAAGAGACCCAGTACTTC.

The sample holds a few counts of this clone. The gene calls are TRBV6-6 and TRBJ1-2, with TRBD1 matching over 8 bases. The CDR3 runs to 14 residues. Losses at the gene ends were 6 bases for V and 9 bases for J; bases not matched to a gene: 12. The germline gives CDR1 MNHNY, CDR2 SVGAGI (reference sequence). DNA of the CDR3: TGTGCCAGCAGGGCAGGGGGCGTTGGCCTGAGCTACACCTTC. Translation gives CASRAGGVGLSYTF.

The chain has TRBV19 and TRBJ1-2, with 10 bases identical to TRBD1. The CDR3 is 14 residues long. CDR1 is LNHDA, CDR2 SQIVND, per germline (reference sequence). Trimming cost V 3 bases and J 5 bases; bases outside gene matches: 3. The DNA for the CDR3 is TGTGCCAGTAGTATTGGGACAGGGGTTTATGGCTACACCTTC. Amino acids: CASSIGTGVYGYTF.

This clone was picked up one time. The chain uses TRBV19 and TRBJ1-2; 7 nucleotides agree with TRBD1. Germline values: CDR1 LNHDA, CDR2 SQIVND (reference sequence). The junction had 5 bases not matched to a gene; V was cut back by 3 bases and J by 7 bases. This CDR3 region has 13 residues. CDR3 nucleotide sequence: TGTGCCAGTAGTATCCGACAGGGTGTTGGCTACACCTTC. Its translation is CASSIRQGVGYTF.

This chain links TRBV11-2 with TRBJ1-1; 8 nucleotides match TRBD1. Germline assignment: CDR1 SGHAT and CDR2 FQNNGV. V lost 5 bases to trimming and J lost 3 bases; unmatched junction nucleotides: 5. The CDR3 covers 14 residues. CDR3 residues: CASSKGQAHTEAFF. The CDR3 DNA sequence: TGTGCCAGCAGCAAGGGACAGGCGCACACTGAAGCTTTCTTT.

This clone has just one count. The chain has TRBV18 and TRBJ2-5, with TRBD1 matching 7 bases. The CDR3 spans 13 residues. Looked up from germline, CDR1 is KGHSH and CDR2 is LQKENI. The V segment lost 2 bases and the J segment 4 bases; nucleotides outside the gene matches: 1. CDR3: CASSPAGGETQYF. The DNA for the CDR3 is TGTGCCAGCTCACCAGCAGGGGGAGAGACCCAGTACTTC.

J is TRBJ1-2 and V is TRBV19; 7 bases agree with TRBD1. The CDR3 has 15 amino acids. The V gene's germline CDR1 is LNHDA and CDR2 SQIVND (reference sequence). J was trimmed by 4 bases and V by 7 bases; bases with no gene match: 12. CDR3 sequence reads: CASKPRQGQIYGYTF. The CDR3, as DNA: TGTGCCAGTAAACCACGACAGGGCCAAATCTATGGCTACACCTTC.

The chain has TRBV5-1 and TRBJ2-3, with 9 bases lining up with TRBD1. From germline, CDR1 is SGHRS and CDR2 YFSETQ. The CDR3 totals 15 residues. J lost 2 bases, V lost 4 bases, and 5 bases had no gene match. The CDR3 reads CASSRGQGNTDTQYF. CDR3 DNA sequence: TGCGCCAGCAGCAGAGGACAGGGGAACACAGATACGCAGTATTTT.

The chain joins TRBV28 to TRBJ2-1, with TRBD2 matching over 12 bases. V gave up 4 bases and J gave up 2 bases; unmatched junction bases: 3. This CDR3 has 16 amino acids. From germline, CDR1 is MDHEN and CDR2 SYDVKM. Here the CDR3 reads CASSSRLAGAYNEQFF. The CDR3 DNA follows: TGTGCCAGCAGTTCGAGACTAGCGGGGGCCTACAATGAGCAGTTCTTC.

The gene calls are TRBV9 and TRBJ1-3; the match to TRBD1 covers 7 bases. The length of the CDR3 is 15 residues. CDR1 is SGDLS and CDR2 is YYNGEE in the germline V gene. V lost 0 bases to trimming and J lost 2 bases; unmatched junction nucleotides: 2. The CDR3 nucleotides read TGTGCCAGCAGCGTAGCCCAGGGGGCTGGAAACACCATATATTTT. Protein: CASSVAQGAGNTIYF.

This sequence joins TRBV11-3 and TRBJ2-3; TRBD1 might be the D (5 bases). The CDR3 runs to 15 residues. Trimming took 1 base from V and 2 from J, leaving 10 bases between them. The germline CDR1 and CDR2 sequences are SGHNT and YENEEA. CDR3 coding DNA: TGTGCCAGCAGCTTAGGGGGCCCCCACACAGATACGCAGTATTTT. It codes for CASSLGGPHTDTQYF.

This chain connects TRBV5-1 to TRBJ2-2; D possibly corresponds to TRBD2 (5 bases). Trimming cost V 1 base and J 1 base, with 8 bases left between them. The V gene's germline CDR1 is SGHRS and CDR2 YFSETQ. There are 15 residues in the CDR3. CDR3 bases: TGCGCCAGCAGCTTGACGGCGGGGAACACCGGGGAGCTGTTTTTT. Translation gives CASSLTAGNTGELFF.

This clone has only one observation. Written as DNA, the CDR3 is TGTGCCAGCAGCTTCACAGGGAACACTGAAGCTTTCTTT. This translates into CASSFTGNTEAFF. The rearrangement links TRBV14 to TRBJ1-1; tentatively, D is TRBD1 (5 bases). Germline V gene sequence: CDR1 SGHDN, CDR2 FVKESK. This CDR3 spans 13 amino acids. V gave up 5 bases and J gave up 1 base, with 8 bases separating them.

This chain joins TRBV3-1 (or the pseudogene TRBV3-2) and TRBJ1-4; TRBD1 aligns across 7 bases. The V segment lost 4 bases and the J segment 8 bases; nucleotides outside the gene matches: 22. The CDR3 totals 19 residues. Germline CDR1 reads LGHDT; CDR2 reads YNNKEL (reference sequence). The chain's CDR3 is CASSPLRDRSLQSWEKLFF. The CDR3 bases are TGTGCCAGCAGCCCACTCCGGGACAGATCTCTACAATCGTGGGAAAAACTGTTTTTT.

V is TRBV28 and J is TRBJ1-1; 9 bases fit TRBD1. Germline V CDR1 and CDR2: MDHEN, SYDVKM. This CDR3 is built from 13 residues. Losses at the gene ends were 7 bases for V and 6 bases for J; bases not matched to a gene: 6. CDR3 sequence: CASKDRGRAEAFF. The CDR3 region has the DNA TGTGCCAGCAAGGACAGGGGTAGGGCTGAAGCTTTCTTT.

The chain joins TRBV28 to TRBJ2-2, with D perhaps TRBD1 (6 bases). The CDR3 contains 15 residues. V dropped 4 bases and J dropped 3 bases, with 12 bases sitting between them. Germline lookup yields CDR1 MDHEN and CDR2 SYDVKM. CDR3: CASSSQDSHTGELFF. DNA of the CDR3: TGTGCCAGCAGTTCCCAGGACAGCCACACCGGGGAGCTGTTTTTT.